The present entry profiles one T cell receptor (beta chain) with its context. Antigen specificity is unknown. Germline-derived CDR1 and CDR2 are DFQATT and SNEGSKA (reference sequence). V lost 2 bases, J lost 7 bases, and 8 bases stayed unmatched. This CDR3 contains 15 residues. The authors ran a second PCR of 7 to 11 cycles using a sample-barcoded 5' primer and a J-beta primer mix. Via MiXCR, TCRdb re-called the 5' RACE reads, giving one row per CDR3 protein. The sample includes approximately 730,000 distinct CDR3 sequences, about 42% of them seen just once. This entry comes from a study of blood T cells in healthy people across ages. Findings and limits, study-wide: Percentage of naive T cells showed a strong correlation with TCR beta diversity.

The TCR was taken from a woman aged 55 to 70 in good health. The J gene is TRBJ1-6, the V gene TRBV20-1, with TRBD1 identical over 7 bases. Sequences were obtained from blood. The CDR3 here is CSARTGTVVNSPLHF. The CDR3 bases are TGCAGTGCTAGAACCGGGACAGTCGTAAATTCACCCCTCCACTTT.